Following are 19 T cell receptor beta chains from one sample sequenced in a study of identical twins. TCRdb re-called the 5' RACE reads with MiXCR, one entry per CDR3 protein. Found here are 350,000 to 450,000 distinct CDR3 sequences, approximately 17% of them singletons; the top ten hold 10% to 15%. The source material was naive T cells sorted from blood. The receptors shown here come from a man in his fifties in good health.

At least ten counts were recorded for this clonotype. The chain recombines TRBV27 with TRBJ2-1; 7 positions agree with TRBD2. CDR1 and CDR2 (germline): MNHEY, SMNVEV (reference sequence). Germline trimming cut 6 bases from V and 4 bases from J; bases unmatched to any gene: 6. The CDR3 totals 14 residues. The CDR3 DNA is TGTGCCAGCAGGGGTCTAGCGGTTTACAATGAGCAGTTCTTC. Translated: CASRGLAVYNEQFF.

The chain is built from TRBV24-1 and TRBJ2-6, with D perhaps TRBD1 or TRBD2 (5 bases each). CDR1 KGHDR and CDR2 SFDVKD come from the germline V gene. Deletions cut 7 bases from V and 2 bases from J, with 23 bases between. The CDR3 covers 19 residues. CDR3 DNA: TGTGCCACCAGGATGGGACGGTTTCTTGACGGGCCTGGGGCCAACGTCCTGACTTTC. This encodes CATRMGRFLDGPGANVLTF.

The chain carries TRBV19 and TRBJ2-2; possibly TRBD1 for D (6 bases). V shed 6 bases and J shed 0 bases, with 8 bases lying between them. The CDR3 covers 14 residues. CDR1 and CDR2 (germline): LNHDA, SQIVND (reference sequence). The CDR3 region is CASRAGANTGELFF. The CDR3 coding sequence is TGTGCCAGTAGAGCAGGGGCGAACACCGGGGAGCTGTTTTTT.

This clonotype occurred many times. This chain connects TRBV20-1 to TRBJ1-1; D is unclear. Trimming removed 7 bases from V and 0 bases from J, with 12 bases in between. The CDR3 sequence is 13 residues long. Germline V gene data show CDR1 as DFQATT and CDR2 as SNEGSKA (reference sequence). Here the CDR3 reads CSVSPGVNTEAFF. In nucleotides, the CDR3 is TGCAGTGTCAGCCCCGGGGTGAACACTGAAGCTTTCTTT.

CDR3 region: CAISEEGRGNTGELFF. CDR3 DNA: TGTGCCATCAGTGAAGAGGGCAGGGGAAACACCGGGGAGCTGTTTTTT. The rearrangement joins TRBV10-3 to TRBJ2-2; tentative D call: TRBD1 (6 bases). V lost 3 bases and J lost 2, with 13 bases in between. This CDR3 is built from 16 residues. Germline V gene data show CDR1 as ENHRY and CDR2 as SYGVKD.

This clonotype appeared a few times. The chain links TRBV7-9 to TRBJ2-7, with TRBD1 matching over 7 bases. This CDR3 has 14 amino acids. Germline CDR1 is SEHNR and CDR2 is FQNEAQ (reference sequence). The V and J ends lost 3 bases and 2 bases, in that order; junction bases with no gene match: 4. The chain's CDR3 is CASSFRDSTYEQYF. The CDR3 nucleotides read TGTGCCAGCAGCTTCCGGGACAGTACCTACGAGCAGTACTTC.

This clonotype was detected only a few times. The CDR3 region is CSARPTGGRNSPLHF. In DNA, the CDR3 is TGCAGTGCTAGACCGACAGGGGGAAGAAATTCACCCCTCCACTTT. The V and J genes are TRBV20-1 and TRBJ1-6, with 9 positions matching TRBD1. The V gene's germline CDR1 is DFQATT and CDR2 SNEGSKA (reference sequence). V shed 2 bases, J shed 7 bases, and the junction held 6 bases outside the gene matches. CDR3 length: 15 amino acids.

This clonotype has at least ten counts. The chain is built from TRBV20-1 and TRBJ2-1; 8 bases are shared with TRBD2. CDR1 and CDR2 from the germline V gene are DFQATT and SNEGSKA (reference sequence). The CDR3 loop spans 13 amino acids. Germline trimming cut 5 bases from V and 10 bases from J; bases unmatched to any gene: 10. The DNA of the CDR3 is TGCAGTGCTGGAGGACTAGCCGGGTGGGAGCAGTTCTTC. This gives the protein CSAGGLAGWEQFF.

This clonotype was counted a few times. A much larger clone lies a single base off, so this may be a read error. CDR3 nucleotide sequence: TGTGCCAGCAGTTCGGGACAGGACTACGAGCAGTACTTC. The encoded protein is CASSSGQDYEQYF. The gene calls are TRBV28 and TRBJ2-7; 8 bases agree with TRBD1. From germline, CDR1 is MDHEN and CDR2 SYDVKM. The ends lost 4 bases at V and 3 bases at J; junction bases unmatched: 2. The length of the CDR3 is 13 residues.

This clonotype appeared a few times. V usage is TRBV20-1 and J usage is TRBJ2-7; 10 bases map to TRBD2. V lost 3 bases and J lost 3; bases outside the gene matches: 2. From germline, CDR1 is DFQATT and CDR2 SNEGSKA (reference sequence). CDR3 length equals 13 residues. The CDR3 sequence is CSASLAGDYEQYF. The CDR3 DNA reads as TGCAGTGCTAGCCTAGCGGGAGACTACGAGCAGTACTTC.

This clonotype was counted at least ten times. J is TRBJ2-1 and V is TRBV5-1; the D gene is possibly TRBD1 (6 bases). The CDR3 sequence is 16 residues long. Germline loops: CDR1 SGHRS, CDR2 YFSETQ. Deletions cut 0 bases from V and 2 bases from J, with 12 bases between. The chain's CDR3 is CASSLATGSTYNEQFF. The CDR3 nucleotides are TGCGCCAGCAGCTTGGCCACAGGGTCCACCTACAATGAGCAGTTCTTC.

This clonotype was detected only a few times. V and J are TRBV5-6 and TRBJ1-5, with D unresolved. The CDR3 covers 14 residues. Germline CDR1 reads SGHDT; CDR2 reads YYEEEE. V lost 2 bases and J 5 bases, leaving 11 bases between the germline ends. The CDR3 loop reads CASSLASVDQPQHF. CDR3 nucleotides: TGTGCCAGCAGCTTAGCCTCAGTTGATCAGCCCCAGCATTTT. Full variable domain (rest looked up from reference TRBV5-6 and TRBJ1-5): DAGVTQSPTHLIKTRGQQVTLRCSPKSGHDTVSWYQQALGQGPQFIFQYYEEEERQRGNFPDRFSGHQFPNYSSELNVNALLLGDSALYLCASSLASVDQPQHFGDGTRLSIL.

The V call is TRBV10-3, the J call TRBJ2-1; 7 bases line up with TRBD1. Trimming at V came to 0 bases and at J to 4 bases, leaving 3 bases not matched to a gene. This CDR3 has 15 residues. Germline assignment: CDR1 ENHRY and CDR2 SYGVKD. CDR3 coding DNA: TGTGCCATCAGTGAGTCAGGGGGCCCTTACAATGAGCAGTTCTTC. Protein sequence: CAISESGGPYNEQFF.

This clonotype was counted once. V is TRBV6-1 and J is TRBJ2-7; 7 bases are a match to TRBD1. The germline V gene has CDR1 MNHNS and CDR2 SASEGT. Trimming at V came to 5 bases and at J to 3 bases, leaving 7 bases not matched to a gene. There are 14 residues in the CDR3. Written as DNA, the CDR3 is TGTGCCAGCAGTCCTGGGGGACAGTACTACGAGCAGTACTTC. Translation gives CASSPGGQYYEQYF.

In this sample, this clonotype turned up a few times. The genes are TRBV29-1 and TRBJ2-7; D possibly corresponds to TRBD2 (5 bases). The CDR3 is 12 amino acids. The germline V gene encodes CDR1 SQVTM and CDR2 ANQGSEA. V shed 6 bases and J shed 3 bases, with 12 bases lying between them. The CDR3 loop reads CSVMSGFYEQYF. The CDR3, as DNA: TGCAGCGTGATGTCGGGGTTCTACGAGCAGTACTTC.

This clonotype occurred many times. The V gene is TRBV6-5, the J gene TRBJ2-3, with a tentative D call TRBD1 (5 bases). Trimming removed 1 base at V and 1 base at J, with 9 bases between. This CDR3 contains 15 residues. Germline CDR1 and CDR2: MNHEY and SVGAGI. The CDR3 sequence: CASSYWSRGTDTQYF. In DNA, the CDR3 is TGTGCCAGCAGTTACTGGAGCAGGGGCACAGATACGCAGTATTTT.

The V and J genes are TRBV20-1 and TRBJ2-7; D may match TRBD1 or TRBD2 (5 bases each). The germline V and J ends were trimmed by 5 bases and 1 base, with 18 bases remaining between them. The CDR3 sequence is 15 residues long. The germline CDR1 and CDR2 sequences are DFQATT and SNEGSKA (reference sequence). The CDR3 here is CSARPGRLTSYEQYF. CDR3 bases: TGCAGTGCTCGGCCGGGACGCCTGACTTCCTACGAGCAGTACTTC.

V usage is TRBV7-8 and J usage is TRBJ2-7; TRBD1 agrees at 8 bases. J lost 2 bases, V lost 5 bases, and 8 bases had no gene match. Germline CDR1 and CDR2: SGHVS and FQNEAQ. This CDR3 has 15 residues. This CDR3 is CASSRDRGLTYEQYF. For the CDR3, the DNA is TGTGCCAGCAGCCGTGACAGGGGTCTTACCTACGAGCAGTACTTC.

This clonotype was seen ten or more times. The DNA of the CDR3 is TGTGCCAGCAGCCGATTAGGTGGGGACAACACCGGGGAGCTGTTTTTT. Residues: CASSRLGGDNTGELFF. V usage is TRBV7-2 and J usage is TRBJ2-2; the D gene could be TRBD1 or TRBD2 (5 bases each). Germline V gene sequence: CDR1 SGHTA, CDR2 FQGNSA. Trimming took 5 bases from V and 2 from J, leaving 15 bases between them. This CDR3 comprises 16 residues.